This note documents a single TCR beta chain sequence. The antigen remains undetermined. V was clipped by 0 bases and J by 10 bases; unmatched bases: 16. From germline, CDR1 is GTSNPN and CDR2 SVGIG (reference sequence). The CDR3 spans 18 residues. Documented time point: week 35, safety follow-up. Every vaccination contained 300 ug of the mutant IDH1 20-mer peptide and was paired with topical imiquimod. This entry is derived from a study of a mutant IDH1 vaccine in newly diagnosed glioma. Assay used: immunoSEQ multiplex PCR; TCRdb lists only in-frame clones, some missing. The repertoire consists of under 40,000 clones, with around 80% occurring once and the leading ten covering around 10%.

This clonotype was sampled from a woman aged 40 to 50 with glioma. The chain recombines TRBV30 with TRBJ1-6, with TRBD1 matching 9 bases. The material sequenced was PBMCs, taken from a glioma patient whose treatment included an IDH1 peptide vaccine. CDR3 bases: TGTGCCTGGAGTGTACAACGGAGCTGGACAGGGGTACAATCACCCCTCCACTTT. It is translated as CAWSVQRSWTGVQSPLHF.